The source of this T cell receptor (beta chain) is a study of T cell responses to AZD1222 COVID-19 vaccine. Germline-derived CDR1 and CDR2 are SGHTS and YDEGEE. This CDR3 comprises 15 residues. V was clipped by 2 bases and J by 5 bases, with 16 bases between them. Clones were sequenced by immunoSEQ multiplex PCR, and TCRdb holds only the in-frame ones, with some missing. The sample yields more than 100,000 clones, around 86% seen once. The specimen was peripheral blood, collected on day 0 of AZD1222 vaccination. The clonotype was recovered from an adult in good health. The J gene is TRBJ1-1, the V gene TRBV5-8; D perhaps matches TRBD1 (6 bases). The CDR3 loop reads CASSFPGGAGTEAFF. DNA for the CDR3: TGTGCCAGCAGCTTCCCTGGGGGGGCCGGAACTGAAGCTTTCTTT.